Shown below are 2 T cell receptor beta chains from a single sample sequenced in a study of blood T cell dynamics during melanoma immunotherapy. Time point indicated: week 3, after first cycle of checkpoint inhibitor. The data were produced by immunoSEQ multiplex PCR, yet TCRdb's version contains in-frame clones alone and is incomplete. This sample has about 12,000 clones, with around nine tenths found just once. Sequenced material: effector memory CD8+ T cells from blood, taken from a patient treated with checkpoint blockade. The receptors here all came from a human donor with melanoma.

The chain couples TRBV7-6 to TRBJ2-7, with D maybe TRBD2 (5 bases). Germline CDR1 is SGHVS and CDR2 is FNYEAQ. Trimming removed 0 bases at V and 1 base at J, with 13 bases between. The CDR3 contains 16 residues. The CDR3 loop is CASSLAGEFASYEQYF. The DNA of the CDR3 is TGTGCCAGCAGCTTAGCGGGAGAGTTCGCTTCCTACGAGCAGTACTTC. Supplemented by reference TRBV7-6 and TRBJ2-7, the full variable domain reads GAGVSQSPRYKVTKRGQDVALRCDPISGHVSLYWYRQALGQGPEFLTYFNYEAQQDKSGLPNDRFSAERPEGSISTLTIQRTEQRDSAMYRCASSLAGEFASYEQYFGPGTRLTVT.

The CDR3 reads CASRTSEGAYNEQFF. CDR3 bases: TGTGCCAGTAGAACCAGCGAAGGGGCCTACAATGAGCAGTTCTTC. This rearrangement joins TRBV19 to TRBJ2-1, with D possibly being TRBD1 (5 bases). This CDR3 is built from 15 residues. Deletions cut 6 bases from V and 2 bases from J, with 14 bases between. CDR1 is LNHDA, CDR2 SQIVND, per germline (reference sequence). Based on the CDR3 plus reference TRBV19 and TRBJ2-1, the full variable domain is DGGITQSPKYLFRKEGQNVTLSCEQNLNHDAMYWYRQDPGQGLRLIYYSQIVNDFQKGDIAEGYSVSREKKESFPLTVTSAQKNPTAFYLCASRTSEGAYNEQFFGPGTRLTVL.